The next 27 T cell receptor beta chains were all read from a single sample in a study of blood T cells in healthy people across ages. Alongside a J-beta primer mix, a sample-barcoded 5' primer served in a second PCR lasting about 7 to 12 cycles. Each CDR3 protein is one row after TCRdb ran MiXCR on the 5' RACE reads. Here the sample spans some 1.7 million distinct CDR3 sequences, 25% to 30% being singletons. The sample was blood. These receptors were obtained from a young woman in good health.

This clonotype showed up just a few times. This chain links TRBV4-3 with TRBJ1-2; D is unresolved. Trimming pared 0 bases from V and 2 bases from J, leaving 13 bases between. The CDR3 loop spans 16 amino acids. Germline assignment: CDR1 LGHNA and CDR2 YSLEER. The DNA of the CDR3 is TGCGCCAGCAGCCAAGATCTTCGGCGGAAAAACTATGGCTACACCTTC. Residues: CASSQDLRRKNYGYTF.

This clonotype occurred once. The chain joins TRBV27 to TRBJ2-6, with TRBD2 identical over 7 bases. Unmatched junction bases numbered 12, after V lost 7 bases and J lost 0 bases. The CDR3 length is 18 residues. Germline V gene lookup returns CDR1 MNHEY and CDR2 SMNVEV (reference sequence). The CDR3 loop is CASTSGRAVSSGANVLTF. CDR3 DNA: TGTGCCAGCACCTCGGGGAGGGCAGTGAGCTCTGGGGCCAACGTCCTGACTTTC. Looking up the rest from reference TRBV27 and TRBJ2-6 gives the full variable domain: EAQVTQNPRYLITVTGKKLTVTCSQNMNHEYMSWYRQDPGLGLRQIYYSMNVEVTDKGDVPEGYKVSRKEKRNFPLILESPSPNQTSLYFCASTSGRAVSSGANVLTFGAGSRLTVL.

This clonotype was seen repeatedly, ten times or more. This chain connects TRBV7-2 to TRBJ2-7, with D perhaps assigned TRBD1 or TRBD2 (5 bases each). In germline, CDR1 is SGHTA, CDR2 FQGNSA. V was pared by 3 bases and J by 5 bases, with 11 bases between. CDR3 length equals 13 residues. CDR3 residues: CASSFRGVNEQYF. DNA for the CDR3: TGTGCCAGCAGCTTCAGAGGGGTCAACGAGCAGTACTTC.

The rearrangement joins TRBV7-2 to TRBJ1-6, with a tentative D call TRBD1 (5 bases). Deletions cut 2 bases from V and 9 bases from J, with 23 bases between. Looked up from germline, CDR1 is SGHTA and CDR2 is FQGNSA. CDR3 length equals 18 residues. In DNA, the CDR3 is TGTGCCAGCAGCTTAAATTGGCAGGGACCTACGTTGGGTTCACCCCTCCACTTT. Its translation: CASSLNWQGPTLGSPLHF.

This clonotype was seen a handful of times. The V and J genes are TRBV28 and TRBJ2-1; 8 bases agree with TRBD2. The germline V gene has CDR1 MDHEN and CDR2 SYDVKM. The V segment lost 6 bases and the J segment 6 bases; nucleotides outside the gene matches: 10. The length of the CDR3 is 15 residues. The CDR3 here is CASSIGGAGINEQFF. CDR3 coding DNA: TGTGCCAGCAGCATCGGGGGGGCCGGGATCAATGAGCAGTTCTTC.

This clonotype was seen at least ten times. The CDR3 coding sequence is TGTGCCAGCAGCTTGATAGATGCTAGCGGGAACGATGAGCAGTTCTTC. As protein: CASSLIDASGNDEQFF. The genes are TRBV5-6 and TRBJ2-1, with 9 positions matching TRBD2. V lost 1 base to trimming and J lost 8 bases; unmatched junction nucleotides: 10. The CDR3 has 16 amino acids. Germline CDR1 SGHDT, CDR2 YYEEEE.

This chain links TRBV3-1 with TRBJ2-1; perhaps TRBD1 as D (6 bases). CDR3 size: 12 residues. Germline V gives CDR1 LGHDT, CDR2 YNNKEL (reference sequence). The V end lost 1 base, the J end lost 12 bases, and 10 bases lay between the germline ends. As DNA, the CDR3 is TGTGCCAGCAGCCAAGCCGGGACACGGCAGTTCTTC. It codes for CASSQAGTRQFF.

Turning to this clonotype: The junction departs from germline at one end; a sequencing error may be responsible. This chain joins TRBV29-1 and TRBJ2-7; 8 positions agree with TRBD2. Germline V gene sequence: CDR1 SQVTM, CDR2 ANQGSEA. The CDR3 runs 10 residues. CDR3 DNA sequence: TGCAGCGCCGGGGGGGCCGAGCGGTACTTC. Its protein product is CSAGGAERYF.

In the case of this clonotype: A much bigger clone sits one base away, suggesting this may be a read error. The chain is built from TRBV29-1 and TRBJ2-5, with 7 bases fitting TRBD1. Losses at the gene ends were 7 bases for V and 4 bases for J; bases not matched to a gene: 9. Germline CDR1 SQVTM, CDR2 ANQGSEA. The CDR3 runs 13 residues. The CDR3 protein is CSALQGQRETQYF. CDR3 nucleotides: TGCAGCGCTCTACAGGGGCAGCGAGAGACCCAGTACTTC.

The sample holds a few counts of this clonotype. In DNA, the CDR3 is TGCAGTGCTAGAGAACTAGCGGGAGGGCCGAGAGAGCAGTACTTC. Residues: CSARELAGGPREQYF. The rearrangement joins TRBV20-1 to TRBJ2-7; the match to TRBD2 covers 13 bases. From germline, CDR1 is DFQATT and CDR2 SNEGSKA (reference sequence). This CDR3 has 15 residues. With V trimmed by 0 bases and J by 7 bases, 6 bases remained unmatched.

This clonotype was seen ten or more times. This chain joins TRBV6-5 and TRBJ2-7; 12 bases are a match to TRBD1. Losses at the gene ends were 5 bases for V and 5 bases for J; bases not matched to a gene: 7. CDR1 is MNHEY, CDR2 SVGAGI, per germline. The CDR3 extends over 15 amino acids. CDR3 nucleotides: TGTGCCAGCAGTCCCCGGGACAGGGGGCTAAACGAGCAGTACTTC. This codes for CASSPRDRGLNEQYF.

The J gene is TRBJ2-3, the V gene TRBV10-3, with D possibly being TRBD2 (6 bases). CDR1 and CDR2 from the germline V gene are ENHRY and SYGVKD. CDR3 length equals 13 residues. The V gene lost 6 bases and the J gene lost 2 bases, with 9 bases spanning the gap. The CDR3 loop is CAIRGGVTDTQYF. In DNA form, the CDR3 reads TGTGCCATCAGGGGGGGTGTCACAGATACGCAGTATTTT.

V usage is TRBV12-3 or TRBV12-4 and J usage is TRBJ2-3; 12 bases agree with TRBD2. The V segment lost 6 bases and the J segment 5 bases; nucleotides outside the gene matches: 9. There are 16 residues in the CDR3. The CDR3 sequence: CASRRLAGELGDTQYF. CDR3 DNA: TGTGCCAGCAGGAGACTAGCGGGGGAGTTGGGAGATACGCAGTATTTT.

Comments on this clonotype: A read error is possible here, since a much larger clone lies one base away. V is TRBV7-2 and J is TRBJ2-3; 13 bases are shared with TRBD2. The CDR3 extends over 16 amino acids. Germline loops: CDR1 SGHTA, CDR2 FQGNSA. Written as DNA, the CDR3 is TGTGCCGGCAGCCCGGGACTAGCGGGGTACACAGATACGCAGTATTTT. It yields the protein CAGSPGLAGYTDTQYF.

This clonotype was seen only a few times. The rearrangement links TRBV19 to TRBJ2-6; no clear D gene. The germline V gene encodes CDR1 LNHDA and CDR2 SQIVND (reference sequence). The CDR3 has 16 amino acids. V dropped 5 bases and J dropped 1 base, with 12 bases sitting between them. This CDR3 is CASSYNGRSGANVLTF. The DNA for the CDR3 is TGTGCCAGTAGTTACAACGGGCGATCTGGGGCCAACGTCCTGACTTTC.

This clonotype was seen a few times. The rearrangement links TRBV24-1 to TRBJ2-7; possible D gene TRBD2, 5 bases. There are 17 residues in the CDR3. Trimming cost V 1 base and J 1 base, with 16 bases left between them. CDR1 is KGHDR, CDR2 SFDVKD, per germline. The CDR3 region has the DNA TGTGCCACCAGTGATTTACTTGGACTCGGAGCATCCTACGAGCAGTACTTC. Translated: CATSDLLGLGASYEQYF.

This clonotype was counted only a few times. The rearrangement joins TRBV3-1 to TRBJ1-2; the D is unclear. CDR1 is LGHDT and CDR2 is YNNKEL in the germline V gene (reference sequence). Trimming pared 4 bases from V and 4 bases from J, leaving 13 bases between. The CDR3 covers 14 residues. The CDR3 region is CASSPISSLYGYTF. The CDR3 DNA follows: TGTGCCAGCAGCCCGATTTCGTCCCTCTATGGCTACACCTTC.

This clonotype was recorded a few times. The rearrangement joins TRBV29-1 to TRBJ1-4; D possibly corresponds to TRBD1 (6 bases). Deletions cut 5 bases from V and 12 bases from J, with 16 bases between. Germline CDR1 and CDR2: SQVTM and ANQGSEA. This CDR3 has 12 amino acids. CDR3 nucleotides: TGCAGCGTTCAGGGGTGGAGGGGGGAACTGTTTTTT. Translation gives CSVQGWRGELFF.

This rearrangement joins TRBV9 to TRBJ1-1, with D uncertain. The CDR3 spans 15 residues. V was cut by 0 bases and J by 0 bases, with 9 bases left in between. Germline loops: CDR1 SGDLS, CDR2 YYNGEE. The CDR3 sequence is CASSVAPTVNTEAFF. CDR3 bases: TGTGCCAGCAGCGTAGCACCGACCGTGAACACTGAAGCTTTCTTT.

This sequence joins TRBV4-3 and TRBJ2-1, with 8 bases matching TRBD2. V shed 4 bases and J 10 bases; nucleotides not matched to a gene: 12. The CDR3 is 15 amino acids. Germline CDR1 is LGHNA and CDR2 is YSLEER. The CDR3 loop reads CASSPRGGFAGEQFF. The CDR3, as DNA: TGCGCCAGCAGCCCACGGGGGGGTTTTGCCGGGGAGCAGTTCTTC.

This clonotype came up many times. The chain employs TRBV12-3 or TRBV12-4 and TRBJ1-2; D gene uncertain. This CDR3 is 12 amino acids long. V gave up 5 bases and J gave up 2 bases, with 6 bases separating them. CDR3: CASSNSNYGYTF. CDR3 bases: TGTGCCAGCAGTAACAGCAACTATGGCTACACCTTC.

This clonotype was seen ten or more times. The chain employs TRBV11-2 and TRBJ2-3; TRBD1 might be the D (5 bases). Per the germline V gene, CDR1 is SGHAT and CDR2 is FQNNGV. Trimming removed 6 bases from V and 3 bases from J, with 10 bases in between. The CDR3 has 13 amino acids. The CDR3 DNA follows: TGTGCCAGCAGGTCCAGGGTGACAGATACGCAGTATTTT. Its protein product is CASRSRVTDTQYF.

J is TRBJ1-2 and V is TRBV20-1; possibly TRBD1 for D (5 bases). Germline-derived CDR1 and CDR2 are DFQATT and SNEGSKA (reference sequence). CDR3 length equals 14 residues. V gave up 6 bases and J gave up 2 bases, with 16 bases separating them. The CDR3 sequence: CSAAAAGPNYGYTF. CDR3 coding DNA: TGCAGTGCCGCGGCTGCAGGGCCAAACTATGGCTACACCTTC.

This chain joins TRBV6-6 and TRBJ1-5, with D possibly being TRBD1 (5 bases). V dropped 5 bases and J dropped 1 base, with 12 bases sitting between them. Germline V gene data show CDR1 as MNHNY and CDR2 as SVGAGI (reference sequence). The CDR3 has 15 amino acids. CDR3 sequence reads: CASSVDRGSNQPQHF. Written as DNA, the CDR3 is TGTGCCAGCAGTGTTGATCGGGGGAGCAATCAGCCCCAGCATTTT.

This clonotype was seen a handful of times. The J gene is TRBJ2-5, the V gene TRBV6-5; 10 bases line up with TRBD1. CDR1 MNHEY and CDR2 SVGAGI come from the germline V gene. There are 12 residues in the CDR3. Trimming cost V 6 bases and J 12 bases; bases outside gene matches: 7. This CDR3 reads CASSPIGQGEYF. The CDR3 nucleotides are TGTGCCAGCAGCCCCATAGGACAGGGGGAGTACTTC.

This clonotype was counted only a few times. CDR3 sequence reads: CASSRNRGFGGEKLFF. The CDR3 region has the DNA TGTGCCAGCAGCCGTAACAGGGGCTTTGGTGGCGAAAAACTGTTTTTT. This sequence joins TRBV4-2 and TRBJ1-4; 7 positions agree with TRBD1. Per germline, CDR1 LGHNA and CDR2 YNFKEQ. The CDR3 runs 16 residues. Trimming removed 4 bases from V and 8 bases from J; junction bases left unmatched: 13.

This clonotype has only a few counts. The rearrangement links TRBV7-3 to TRBJ1-2, with TRBD1 matching 7 bases. The germline gives CDR1 SGHTA, CDR2 FQGTGA. The V segment lost 2 bases and the J segment 2 bases; nucleotides outside the gene matches: 8. This CDR3 region has 16 residues. CDR3 residues: CASSLHGVQGNYGYTF. The CDR3 coding sequence is TGTGCCAGCAGCTTACACGGGGTACAGGGGAACTATGGCTACACCTTC.